This entry describes one T cell receptor (beta chain). This clone has more than one count but fewer than ten. This clone's antigen is unknown. No much larger clone exists at a distance of one base, and base qualities are not known. Libraries were built with the immunoSEQ multiplex PCR assay. Sourced from immuneACCESS, this table was stored by TCRdb with only in-frame sequences that have V and J called. A share of the clones is absent; for the studies checked, an unresolved V gene accounts for under half, and the remainder has no known explanation. In this sample the table shows around 85,000 clones, around 94% of which occur a single time. The ten largest clones capture approximately 0.25% of the sample. The sample originates from a study of technical replicates of blood from several donors (TCRdb year 2017). Sequences ENHRY (CDR1) and SYGVKD (CDR2) are obtained from the germline V gene. Between the V and J ends, shortened by 0 bases and 7 bases respectively, the junction contains 13 bases. Taken from cysteine to phenylalanine, the CDR3 has 15 residues. Only CDR3 DNA is held: 45 bases, read in frame from base 1.

Sequencing was done on a sample of T cells isolated from PBMCs. The TCR sequence derives from a human donor in good health. The sequence joins TRBV10-3 to TRBJ1-5, with a weak D call of TRBD1 (5 bases match). The CDR3 region has the sequence CAISESGQGVQPQHF. The nucleotide sequence reads TGTGCCATCAGTGAGTCGGGGCAGGGTGTACAGCCCCAGCATTTT.